This T cell receptor beta chain was recovered during a study of blood T cell repertoires in COVID-19. As for the study in general: Acute and convalescent COVID-19 specimens originated in the United States, Italy and Spain. PBMCs, B-cell-depleted T cells, or T cells provided the cDNA or gDNA that made up the material.

CDR1 is MGHRA, CDR2 YSYEKL, per germline. There are 18 residues in the CDR3. The J segment lost 5 bases and the V segment lost 4 bases, leaving 18 bases of the junction unmatched. Methods used by the authors: Estimated nucleated cell counts came from reference gene primer amplification. Some clones are missing from TCRdb's copy, which holds only in-frame ones; the method was immunoSEQ multiplex PCR. V and J calls plus clone size are reproduced from that table; the DNA served to infer D and trimming. Of about 180,000 clones listed, roughly nine tenths are singletons. The chain links TRBV4-1 to TRBJ1-2, with 8 bases fitting TRBD1. This receptor was taken from a man in his late teens or twenties who had recovered from COVID-19. Source material: peripheral blood. This chain's CDR3 is CASSPPPWTDRGPYGYTF. In nucleotides, the CDR3 is TGCGCCAGCAGCCCGCCCCCCTGGACTGACAGGGGCCCTTATGGCTACACCTTC.